The rows below give T cell receptor beta chains drawn from one sample of a study of response to subunit inactivated influenza vaccine. Using its own MiXCR run on the RT-PCR reads, TCRdb lists one record per CDR3 protein. The top ten hold 10% to 15% of the sample, which has more than 400,000 distinct CDR3 sequences, about 10% seen once. Sequencing was performed on PBMCs from blood, taken about 6 weeks after vaccination. The receptors shown here come from a man aged 45 to 65 who received an inactivated influenza vaccine. Both conserved end residues are part of each CDR3. A D gene is named only where the DNA matches it firmly. Size values are once, few and many counts, or a class for expanded clones, and some rows have none.

abundance: few; d_gene: -; j_gene: TRBJ2-7; v_gene: TRBV6-1; CDR3aa: CASLGAGQSSYEQYF; CDR3nt: TGTGCCAGCCTAGGGGCAGGGCAAAGCTCCTACGAGCAGTACTTC
abundance: many; d_gene: -; j_gene: TRBJ2-2; v_gene: TRBV4-3; CDR3aa: CASSQDGPNTGELFF; CDR3nt: TGCGCCAGCAGCCAAGATGGGCCTAACACCGGGGAGCTGTTTTTT
abundance: few; d_gene: -; j_gene: TRBJ1-1; v_gene: TRBV7-9; CDR3aa: CASSLRGHGDRNTEAFF; CDR3nt: TGTGCCAGCAGCTTGAGGGGTCATGGAGACAGGAACACTGAAGCTTTCTTT
abundance: -; d_gene: TRBD1; j_gene: TRBJ2-7; v_gene: TRBV7-9; CDR3aa: CASSLGPGGNYEQYF; CDR3nt: TGTGCCAGCAGCTTAGGCCCAGGGGGCAACTACGAGCAGTACTTC
abundance: few; d_gene: -; j_gene: TRBJ2-7; v_gene: TRBV12-3/TRBV12-4; CDR3aa: CASSLWSQSYEQYF; CDR3nt: TGTGCCAGCAGTTTATGGTCCCAGTCCTACGAGCAGTACTTC
abundance: many; d_gene: TRBD1; j_gene: TRBJ2-2; v_gene: TRBV5-5; CDR3aa: CASSRDRALNGELFF; CDR3nt: TGTGCCAGCAGCCGCGACAGGGCCCTCAACGGGGAGCTGTTTTTT
abundance: -; d_gene: -; j_gene: TRBJ2-5; v_gene: TRBV10-3; CDR3aa: CAISAGEAQYF; CDR3nt: TGTGCCATCAGTGCAGGAGAGGCCCAGTACTTC
abundance: few; d_gene: -; j_gene: TRBJ2-5; v_gene: TRBV9; CDR3aa: CASSAGPTKTQYF; CDR3nt: TGTGCCAGCAGCGCCGGGCCGACGAAGACCCAGTACTTC
abundance: -; d_gene: -; j_gene: TRBJ2-1; v_gene: TRBV6-2/TRBV6-3; CDR3aa: CASMPPYRVGEQFF; CDR3nt: TGTGCCAGCATGCCACCTTACAGGGTGGGTGAGCAGTTCTTC
abundance: -; d_gene: TRBD2; j_gene: TRBJ2-7; v_gene: TRBV5-1; CDR3aa: CASSTAGVSEQYF; CDR3nt: TGCGCCAGCAGCACAGCGGGAGTCTCCGAGCAGTACTTC
abundance: -; d_gene: -; j_gene: TRBJ2-5; v_gene: TRBV7-8; CDR3aa: CASSLARGGQETQYF; CDR3nt: TGTGCCAGCAGCTTAGCCCGGGGTGGGCAAGAGACCCAGTACTTC
abundance: -; d_gene: -; j_gene: TRBJ2-3; v_gene: TRBV14; CDR3aa: CASSQDRTPAGDTQYF; CDR3nt: TGTGCCAGCAGCCAAGATCGCACTCCCGCTGGAGATACGCAGTATTTT
abundance: -; d_gene: -; j_gene: TRBJ2-7; v_gene: TRBV5-1; CDR3aa: CASSLGTSLSINEQYF; CDR3nt: TGCGCCAGCAGCTTAGGAACTAGCTTGAGTATCAACGAGCAGTACTTC
abundance: -; d_gene: TRBD2; j_gene: TRBJ2-1; v_gene: TRBV3-1; CDR3aa: CASSHGLANYYNEQFF; CDR3nt: TGTGCCAGCAGCCACGGACTAGCGAACTACTACAATGAGCAGTTCTTC
abundance: -; d_gene: -; j_gene: TRBJ1-1; v_gene: TRBV12-3/TRBV12-4; CDR3aa: CASSAQPGAHTEAFF; CDR3nt: TGTGCCAGCAGTGCCCAGCCAGGGGCTCACACTGAAGCTTTCTTT
abundance: few; d_gene: TRBD2; j_gene: TRBJ2-5; v_gene: TRBV7-2; CDR3aa: CASSLKAGGETQYF; CDR3nt: TGTGCCAGCAGCTTAAAAGCGGGAGGAGAGACCCAGTACTTC
abundance: -; d_gene: TRBD1; j_gene: TRBJ2-2; v_gene: TRBV11-3; CDR3aa: CASSQGQGRGTGELFF; CDR3nt: TGTGCCAGCAGCCAAGGACAGGGTAGAGGGACCGGGGAGCTGTTTTTT
abundance: -; d_gene: -; j_gene: TRBJ1-2; v_gene: TRBV14; CDR3aa: CASSPNYGYTF; CDR3nt: TGTGCCAGCAGCCCAAACTATGGCTACACCTTC
abundance: -; d_gene: -; j_gene: TRBJ2-5; v_gene: TRBV5-1; CDR3aa: CASRLGDGLWETQYF; CDR3nt: TGCGCCAGCAGGCTCGGGGATGGGCTTTGGGAGACCCAGTACTTC
abundance: few; d_gene: -; j_gene: TRBJ1-1; v_gene: TRBV9; CDR3aa: CASSPRVWGNTEAFF; CDR3nt: TGTGCCAGCAGCCCGAGGGTATGGGGTAACACTGAAGCTTTCTTT
abundance: few; d_gene: TRBD1; j_gene: TRBJ2-7; v_gene: TRBV6-5; CDR3aa: CASSSTGETYEQYF; CDR3nt: TGTGCCAGCAGTTCGACAGGGGAAACCTACGAGCAGTACTTC
abundance: -; d_gene: TRBD1; j_gene: TRBJ2-4; v_gene: TRBV11-2; CDR3aa: CASSSFGQGPRGDIQYF; CDR3nt: TGTGCCAGCAGCTCGTTCGGACAGGGCCCTCGGGGAGACATTCAGTACTTC
abundance: -; d_gene: TRBD2; j_gene: TRBJ2-1; v_gene: TRBV19; CDR3aa: CASSQRGKPFNEQFF; CDR3nt: TGTGCCAGTAGTCAGCGGGGTAAGCCTTTCAATGAGCAGTTCTTC
abundance: many; d_gene: -; j_gene: TRBJ2-5; v_gene: TRBV29-1; CDR3aa: CSVEEETQYF; CDR3nt: TGCAGCGTTGAAGAAGAGACCCAGTACTTC
abundance: -; d_gene: -; j_gene: TRBJ2-5; v_gene: TRBV29-1; CDR3aa: CSVGHSQETQYF; CDR3nt: TGCAGCGTGGGACACTCCCAAGAGACCCAGTACTTC
abundance: -; d_gene: -; j_gene: TRBJ2-5; v_gene: TRBV24-1; CDR3aa: CATSDAFQEETQYF; CDR3nt: TGTGCCACCAGTGATGCATTCCAGGAAGAGACCCAGTACTTC
abundance: -; d_gene: -; j_gene: TRBJ2-5; v_gene: TRBV5-4; CDR3aa: CASSLRGTQETQYF; CDR3nt: TGTGCCAGCAGCTTGCGGGGGACCCAAGAGACCCAGTACTTC